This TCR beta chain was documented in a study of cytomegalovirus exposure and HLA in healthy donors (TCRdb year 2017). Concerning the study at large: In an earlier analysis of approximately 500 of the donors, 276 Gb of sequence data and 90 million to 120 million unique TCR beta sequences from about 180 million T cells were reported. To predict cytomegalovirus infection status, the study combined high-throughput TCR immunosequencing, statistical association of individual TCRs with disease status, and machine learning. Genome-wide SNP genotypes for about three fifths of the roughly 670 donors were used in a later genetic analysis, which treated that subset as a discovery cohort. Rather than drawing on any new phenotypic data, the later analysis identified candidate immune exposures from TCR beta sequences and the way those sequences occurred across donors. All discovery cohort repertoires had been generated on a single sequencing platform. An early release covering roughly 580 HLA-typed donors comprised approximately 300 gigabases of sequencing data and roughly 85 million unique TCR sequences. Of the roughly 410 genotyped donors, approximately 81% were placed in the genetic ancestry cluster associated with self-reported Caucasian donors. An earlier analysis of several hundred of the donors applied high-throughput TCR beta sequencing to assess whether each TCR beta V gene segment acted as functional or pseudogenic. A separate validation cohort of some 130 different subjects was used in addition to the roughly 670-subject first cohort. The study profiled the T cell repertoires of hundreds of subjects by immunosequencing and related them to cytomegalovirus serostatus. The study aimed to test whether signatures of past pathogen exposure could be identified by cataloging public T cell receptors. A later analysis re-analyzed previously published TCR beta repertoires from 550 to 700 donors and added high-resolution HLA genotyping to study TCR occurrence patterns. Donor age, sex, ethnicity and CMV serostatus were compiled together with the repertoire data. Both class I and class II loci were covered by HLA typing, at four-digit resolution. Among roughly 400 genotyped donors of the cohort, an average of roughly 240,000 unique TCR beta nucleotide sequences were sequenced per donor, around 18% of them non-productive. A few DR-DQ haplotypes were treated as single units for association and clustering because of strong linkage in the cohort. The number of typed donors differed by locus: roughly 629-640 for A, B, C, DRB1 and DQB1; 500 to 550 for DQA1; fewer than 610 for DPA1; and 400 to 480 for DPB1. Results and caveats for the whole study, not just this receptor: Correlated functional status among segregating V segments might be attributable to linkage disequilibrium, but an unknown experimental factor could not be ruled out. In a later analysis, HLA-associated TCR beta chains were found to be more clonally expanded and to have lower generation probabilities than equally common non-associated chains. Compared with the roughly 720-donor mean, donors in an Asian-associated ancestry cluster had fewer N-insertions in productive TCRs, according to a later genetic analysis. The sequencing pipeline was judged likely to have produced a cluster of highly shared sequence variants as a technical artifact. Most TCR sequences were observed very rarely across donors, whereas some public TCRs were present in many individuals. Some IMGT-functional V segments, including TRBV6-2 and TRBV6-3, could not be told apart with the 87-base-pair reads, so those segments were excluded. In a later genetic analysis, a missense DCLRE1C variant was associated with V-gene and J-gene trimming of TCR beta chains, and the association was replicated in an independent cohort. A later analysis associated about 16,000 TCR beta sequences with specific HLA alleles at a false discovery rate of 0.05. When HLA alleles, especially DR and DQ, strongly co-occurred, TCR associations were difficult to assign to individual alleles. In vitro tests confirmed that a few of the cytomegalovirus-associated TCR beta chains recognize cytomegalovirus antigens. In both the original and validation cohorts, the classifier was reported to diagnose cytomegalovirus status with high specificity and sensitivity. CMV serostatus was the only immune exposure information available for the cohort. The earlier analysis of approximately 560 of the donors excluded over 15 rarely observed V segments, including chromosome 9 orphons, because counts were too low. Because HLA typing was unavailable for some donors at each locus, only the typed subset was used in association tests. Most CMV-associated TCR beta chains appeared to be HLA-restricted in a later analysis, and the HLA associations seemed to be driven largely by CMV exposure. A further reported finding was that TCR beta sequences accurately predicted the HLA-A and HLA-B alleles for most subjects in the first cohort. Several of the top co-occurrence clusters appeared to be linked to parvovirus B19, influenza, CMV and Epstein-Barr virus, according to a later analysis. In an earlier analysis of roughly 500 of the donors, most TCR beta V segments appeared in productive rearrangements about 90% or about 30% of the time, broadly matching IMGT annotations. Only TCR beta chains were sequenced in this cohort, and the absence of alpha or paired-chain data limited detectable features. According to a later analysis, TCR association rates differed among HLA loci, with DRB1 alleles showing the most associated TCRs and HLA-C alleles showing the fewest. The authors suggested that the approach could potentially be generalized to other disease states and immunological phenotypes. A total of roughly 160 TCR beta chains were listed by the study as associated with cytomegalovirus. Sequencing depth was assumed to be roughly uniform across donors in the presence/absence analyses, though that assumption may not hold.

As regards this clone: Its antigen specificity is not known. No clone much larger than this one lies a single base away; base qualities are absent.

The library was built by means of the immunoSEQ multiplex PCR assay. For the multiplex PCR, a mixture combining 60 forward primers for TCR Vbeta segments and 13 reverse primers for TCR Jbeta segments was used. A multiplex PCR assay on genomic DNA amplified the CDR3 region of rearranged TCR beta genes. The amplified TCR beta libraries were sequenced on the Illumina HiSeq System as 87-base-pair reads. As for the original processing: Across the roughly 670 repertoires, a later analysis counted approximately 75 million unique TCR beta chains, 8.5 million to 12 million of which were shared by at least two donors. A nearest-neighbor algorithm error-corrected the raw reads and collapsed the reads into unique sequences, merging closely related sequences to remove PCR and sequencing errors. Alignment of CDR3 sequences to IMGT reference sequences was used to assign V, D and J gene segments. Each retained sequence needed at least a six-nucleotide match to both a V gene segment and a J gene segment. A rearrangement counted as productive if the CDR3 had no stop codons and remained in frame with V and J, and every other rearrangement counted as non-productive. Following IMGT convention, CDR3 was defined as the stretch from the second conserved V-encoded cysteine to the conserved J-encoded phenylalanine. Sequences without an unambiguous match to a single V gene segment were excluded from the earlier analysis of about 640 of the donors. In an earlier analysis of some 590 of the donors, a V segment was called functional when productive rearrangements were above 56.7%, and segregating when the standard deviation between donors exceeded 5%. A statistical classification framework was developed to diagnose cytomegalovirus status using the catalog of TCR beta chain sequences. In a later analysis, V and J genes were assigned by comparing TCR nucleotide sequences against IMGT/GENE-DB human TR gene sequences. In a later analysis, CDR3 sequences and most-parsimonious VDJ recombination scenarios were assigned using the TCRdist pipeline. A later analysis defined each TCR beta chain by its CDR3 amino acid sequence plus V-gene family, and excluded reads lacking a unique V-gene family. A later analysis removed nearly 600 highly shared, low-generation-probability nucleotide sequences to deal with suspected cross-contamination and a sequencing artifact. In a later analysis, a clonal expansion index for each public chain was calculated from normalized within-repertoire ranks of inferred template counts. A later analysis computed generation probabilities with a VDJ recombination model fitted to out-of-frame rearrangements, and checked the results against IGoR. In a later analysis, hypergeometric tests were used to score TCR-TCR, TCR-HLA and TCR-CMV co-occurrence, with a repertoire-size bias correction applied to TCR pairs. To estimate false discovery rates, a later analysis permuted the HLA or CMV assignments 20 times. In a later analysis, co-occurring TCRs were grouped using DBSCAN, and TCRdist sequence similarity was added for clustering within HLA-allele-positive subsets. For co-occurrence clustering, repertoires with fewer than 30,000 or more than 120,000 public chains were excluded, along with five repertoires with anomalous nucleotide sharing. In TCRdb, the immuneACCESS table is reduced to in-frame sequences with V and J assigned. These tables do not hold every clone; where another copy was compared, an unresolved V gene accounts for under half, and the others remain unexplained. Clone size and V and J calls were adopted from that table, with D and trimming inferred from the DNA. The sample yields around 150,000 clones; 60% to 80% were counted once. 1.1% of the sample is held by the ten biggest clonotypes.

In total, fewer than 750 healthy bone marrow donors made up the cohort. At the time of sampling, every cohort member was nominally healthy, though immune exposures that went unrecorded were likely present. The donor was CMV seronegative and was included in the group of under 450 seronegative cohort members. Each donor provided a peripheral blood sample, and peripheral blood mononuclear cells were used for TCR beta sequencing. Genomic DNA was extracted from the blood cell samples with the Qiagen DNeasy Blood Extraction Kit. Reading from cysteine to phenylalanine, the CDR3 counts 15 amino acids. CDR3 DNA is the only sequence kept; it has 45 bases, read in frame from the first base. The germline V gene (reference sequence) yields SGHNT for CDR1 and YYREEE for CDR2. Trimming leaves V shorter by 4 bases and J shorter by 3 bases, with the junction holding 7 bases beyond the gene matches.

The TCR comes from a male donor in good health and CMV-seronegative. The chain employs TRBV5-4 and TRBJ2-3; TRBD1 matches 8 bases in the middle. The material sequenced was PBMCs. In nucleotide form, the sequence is TGTGCCAGCAGCCCGGACAGGGAAGGTACAGATACGCAGTATTTT. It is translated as CASSPDREGTDTQYF. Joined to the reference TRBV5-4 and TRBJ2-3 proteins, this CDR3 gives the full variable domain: ETGVTQSPTHLIKTRGQQVTLRCSSQSGHNTVSWYQQALGQGPQFIFQYYREEENGRGNFPPRFSGLQFPNYSSELNVNALELDDSALYLCASSPDREGTDTQYFGPGTRLTVL.